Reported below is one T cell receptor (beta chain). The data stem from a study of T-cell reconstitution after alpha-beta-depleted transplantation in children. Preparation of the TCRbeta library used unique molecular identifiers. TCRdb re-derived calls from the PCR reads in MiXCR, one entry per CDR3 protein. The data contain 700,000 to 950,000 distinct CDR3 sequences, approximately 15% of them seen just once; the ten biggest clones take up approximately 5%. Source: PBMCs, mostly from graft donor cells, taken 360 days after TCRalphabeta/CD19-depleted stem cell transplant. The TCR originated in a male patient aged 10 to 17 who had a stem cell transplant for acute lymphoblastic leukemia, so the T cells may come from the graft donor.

The CDR3 DNA reads TGTGCCAGCGGGACTCTGGAGAGCTTAGTCCTCGTGAACACTGAAGCTTTCTTT. It encodes CASGTLESLVLVNTEAFF. The chain is built from TRBV14 and TRBJ1-1; TRBD1 is a possible D gene (5 bases). This CDR3 is 18 amino acids long. V lost 8 bases to trimming and J lost 0 bases, with 25 bases between them. Germline CDR1 and CDR2: SGHDN and FVKESK.